Below are 26 T cell receptor beta chains sequenced from a single sample in a study of T cell responses to AZD1222 COVID-19 vaccine (dated by TCRdb to the early 2020s). The method was the immunoSEQ multiplex PCR assay. Held by TCRdb, this immuneACCESS table contains in-frame sequences only and omits some clones. Under half of the omission traces to an unresolved V gene where checked; the cause of the rest is unknown. Recorded for this sample are about 130,000 clones; roughly 86% of them occurred a single time. 12% of the sample is in the top ten clones. The sample's time point label, decoded: baseline before first vaccination. The sample here was peripheral blood, taken on day 0 of AZD1222 vaccination. Receptors originate from an adult in good health.

The rearrangement links TRBV7-9 to TRBJ2-5; TRBD2 aligns across 7 bases. Trimming cost V 3 bases and J 3 bases; bases outside gene matches: 10. CDR3 length equals 16 residues. Per germline, CDR1 SEHNR and CDR2 FQNEAQ (reference sequence). CDR3 sequence: CASSFSMRTRKETQYF. The CDR3 nucleotides are TGTGCCAGCAGCTTTAGTATGAGGACTAGAAAAGAGACCCAGTACTTC.

The genes are TRBV6-1 and TRBJ1-5, with TRBD1 identical over 7 bases. V lost 2 bases, J lost 10 bases, and 11 bases stayed unmatched. The CDR3 is 15 amino acids. In germline, CDR1 is MNHNS, CDR2 SASEGT. This CDR3 reads CASSESRGGLGPQHF. DNA for the CDR3: TGTGCCAGCAGTGAAAGCAGGGGGGGGCTGGGACCCCAGCATTTT.

This clone has a single count. The chain recombines TRBV3-1 (or the pseudogene TRBV3-2) with TRBJ2-1, with 12 bases matching TRBD2. The CDR3 extends over 15 amino acids. Trimming cost V 0 bases and J 11 bases; bases outside gene matches: 5. The germline gives CDR1 LGHDT, CDR2 YNNKEL (reference sequence). The CDR3 region has the DNA TGTGCCAGCAGCCAAGATCTAGCGGGGGGGCCGAAGCAGTTCTTC. Its protein is CASSQDLAGGPKQFF.

The rearrangement links TRBV9 to TRBJ1-6, with D perhaps TRBD1 (5 bases). Germline assignment: CDR1 SGDLS and CDR2 YYNGEE. CDR3 length equals 15 residues. Trimming took off 0 bases at V and 10 bases at J, with 14 bases between the two ends. CDR3 nucleotide sequence: TGTGCCAGCAGCGTAGGAAGTCAGGGAATGTCACCCCTCCACTTT. Its translation is CASSVGSQGMSPLHF.

There are a few counts of this clone. The chain uses TRBV6-2 or TRBV6-3 and TRBJ2-5; 13 bases line up with TRBD2. Germline CDR1 MNHEY, CDR2 SVGEGT. The CDR3 is 15 residues long. V was pared by 5 bases and J by 5 bases, with 5 bases of the junction left unmatched. The CDR3 region is CASSRGLAGIETQYF. CDR3 nucleotides: TGTGCCAGCAGTCGGGGACTAGCGGGGATCGAGACCCAGTACTTC.

This sequence joins TRBV18 and TRBJ2-7, with TRBD1 as a possible D gene (5 bases). The V end was cut by 1 base, the J end by 3 bases, with 13 bases between. The CDR3 has 15 amino acids. CDR1 KGHSH and CDR2 LQKENI come from the germline V gene. As DNA, the CDR3 is TGTGCCAGCTCACCACGGTCAGGGAAAGGCTACGAGCAGTACTTC. As protein: CASSPRSGKGYEQYF. Looking up the rest from reference TRBV18 and TRBJ2-7 gives the full variable domain: NAGVMQNPRHLVRRRGQEARLRCSPMKGHSHVYWYRQLPEEGLKFMVYLQKENIIDESGMPKERFSAEFPKEGPSILRIQQVVRGDSAAYFCASSPRSGKGYEQYFGPGTRLTVT.

The J gene is TRBJ1-5, the V gene TRBV6-2 or TRBV6-3; possibly TRBD1 for D (6 bases). CDR1 and CDR2 from the germline V gene are MNHEY and SVGEGT. Trimming shortened V by 6 bases and J by 0 bases, and 9 bases separated the two germline ends. The CDR3 runs to 14 residues. CDR3 DNA: TGTGCCAGCAGCAACAGGGATAGCAATCAGCCCCAGCATTTT. Its protein product is CASSNRDSNQPQHF.

A single count supports this clone. The chain joins TRBV19 to TRBJ1-4, with TRBD1 matching 8 bases. Germline assignment: CDR1 LNHDA and CDR2 SQIVND (reference sequence). The CDR3 loop spans 13 amino acids. The J segment lost 8 bases and the V segment lost 7 bases, leaving 6 bases of the junction unmatched. The CDR3 sequence is CASMGTGREKLFF. The CDR3 DNA is TGTGCCAGTATGGGGACAGGACGAGAAAAACTGTTTTTT.

The V gene is TRBV27, the J gene TRBJ1-4, with 12 bases lining up with TRBD1. This CDR3 region has 17 residues. V was clipped by 3 bases and J by 0 bases; unmatched bases: 2. Germline CDR1 MNHEY, CDR2 SMNVEV (reference sequence). CDR3 loop: CASSLGTGGTTNEKLFF. The CDR3 DNA sequence: TGTGCCAGCAGTTTGGGGACAGGGGGCACAACTAATGAAAAACTGTTTTTT. Full variable domain (missing parts from reference TRBV27 and TRBJ1-4): EAQVTQNPRYLITVTGKKLTVTCSQNMNHEYMSWYRQDPGLGLRQIYYSMNVEVTDKGDVPEGYKVSRKEKRNFPLILESPSPNQTSLYFCASSLGTGGTTNEKLFFGSGTQLSVL.

The chain combines TRBV7-9 with TRBJ1-1; D is ambiguous. The CDR3 runs 12 residues. Deletions cut 5 bases from V and 1 base from J, with 5 bases between. Germline CDR1 and CDR2: SEHNR and FQNEAQ (reference sequence). For the CDR3, the DNA is TGTGCCAGCAGCCAGGAGAACACTGAAGCTTTCTTT. It is translated as CASSQENTEAFF.

The chain combines TRBV6-5 with TRBJ1-1; no definite D call. This CDR3 region has 14 residues. Trimming cost V 2 bases and J 0 bases, with 7 bases left between them. Germline CDR1 is MNHEY and CDR2 is SVGAGI. The DNA for the CDR3 is TGTGCCAGCAGTTACGTGGGATTGAACACTGAAGCTTTCTTT. Translated, it gives CASSYVGLNTEAFF.

Only a few counts were recorded for this clone. The chain couples TRBV3-1 (or the pseudogene TRBV3-2) to TRBJ2-7, with D perhaps being TRBD1 or TRBD2 (5 bases each). Trimming took 3 bases from V and 1 from J, leaving 10 bases between them. Germline loops: CDR1 LGHDT, CDR2 YNNKEL (reference sequence). The CDR3 is made up of 14 amino acids. The CDR3, as DNA: TGTGCCAGCAGCCACCTAGGGGAGTCCTACGAGCAGTACTTC. Translated: CASSHLGESYEQYF.

The chain couples TRBV6-5 to TRBJ1-2, with TRBD1 identical over 7 bases. This CDR3 contains 15 residues. V dropped 6 bases and J dropped 0; count of bases not matched to a gene: 7. Per the germline V gene, CDR1 is MNHEY and CDR2 is SVGAGI. Here the CDR3 reads CASSRGTAANYGYTF. The CDR3, as DNA: TGTGCCAGCAGCCGGGGGACAGCTGCTAACTATGGCTACACCTTC.

V is TRBV4-2 and J is TRBJ2-2; 8 nucleotides align to TRBD2. This CDR3 is built from 17 residues. CDR1 LGHNA and CDR2 YNFKEQ come from the germline V gene. J was trimmed by 4 bases and V by 0 bases; bases with no gene match: 7. In DNA, the CDR3 is TGTGCCAGCAGCCAAGAGGTCGGGAGGGCTTTCACCGGGGAGCTGTTTTTT. Encoded protein: CASSQEVGRAFTGELFF.

The chain is built from TRBV4-1 and TRBJ1-2; D is unclear. This CDR3 has 16 residues. Between the trimmed V and J ends, which lost 1 base and 8 bases, there was a span of 20 bases. Germline assignment: CDR1 MGHRA and CDR2 YSYEKL. CDR3 in DNA: TGCGCCAGCAGCCAAGTGCAGTTAATGGAGGTGTGGGGCTACACCTTC. Protein product: CASSQVQLMEVWGYTF.

The CDR3: CSVEGQEGTEAFF. Here the CDR3 DNA reads TGCAGCGTTGAAGGGCAGGAGGGCACTGAAGCTTTCTTT. This chain links TRBV29-1 with TRBJ1-1; D is undetermined. Per the germline V gene, CDR1 is SQVTM and CDR2 is ANQGSEA. V gave up 1 base and J gave up 4 bases, with 10 bases separating them. There are 13 residues in the CDR3.

The chain is built from TRBV29-1 and TRBJ2-7; possibly TRBD2 for D (6 bases). Germline V gene data show CDR1 as SQVTM and CDR2 as ANQGSEA. The length of the CDR3 is 11 residues. V dropped 5 bases and J dropped 6 bases, with 11 bases sitting between them. The CDR3 reads CSVRTGGEQYF. The CDR3 DNA sequence: TGCAGCGTTAGGACCGGGGGCGAGCAGTACTTC.

The chain combines TRBV12-3 or TRBV12-4 with TRBJ1-1; maybe TRBD1 (5 bases). The V and J ends lost 4 bases and 4 bases respectively, with 10 bases between them. The CDR3 is made up of 13 amino acids. The DNA of the CDR3 is TGTGCCAGCAGTTCAGACAGTCCCACTGAAGCTTTCTTT. This translates into CASSSDSPTEAFF.

The rearrangement links TRBV7-2 to TRBJ1-6, with 10 bases aligning to TRBD1. Germline V gives CDR1 SGHTA, CDR2 FQGNSA. V lost 2 bases to trimming and J lost 8 bases; unmatched junction nucleotides: 3. The CDR3 loop spans 15 amino acids. The chain's CDR3 is CASSLSGTGDSPLHF. As DNA, the CDR3 is TGTGCCAGCAGCTTATCCGGGACAGGGGATTCACCCCTCCACTTT.

The chain couples TRBV29-1 to TRBJ2-7, with TRBD1 matching over 7 bases. The CDR3 extends over 11 amino acids. Germline V lookup: CDR1 SQVTM, CDR2 ANQGSEA. V dropped 6 bases and J dropped 8; count of bases not matched to a gene: 7. This CDR3 is CSVLSRGKQYF. The DNA of the CDR3 is TGCAGCGTGCTCTCCAGGGGGAAGCAGTACTTC.

The rearrangement links TRBV28 to TRBJ1-2; the D gene is possibly TRBD1 (5 bases). The CDR3 has 20 amino acids. Germline CDR1 is MDHEN and CDR2 is SYDVKM. V was clipped by 3 bases and J by 9 bases, with 35 bases between them. The CDR3 nucleotides read TGTGCCAGCAGTTTTTTTACGTCTATTCCCCCCCCCAGGGTGGGGACCTGCTACACCTTC. Translation: CASSFFTSIPPPRVGTCYTF.

A single count supports this clone. CDR3 sequence reads: CASSPTTVAGGGYGYTF. In DNA, the CDR3 is TGTGCCAGCTCACCTACTACGGTGGCAGGGGGCGGCTATGGCTACACCTTC. The chain has TRBV18 and TRBJ1-2; TRBD1 aligns across 8 bases. In germline, CDR1 is KGHSH, CDR2 LQKENI. The CDR3 loop spans 17 amino acids. V shed 3 bases and J 4 bases; nucleotides not matched to a gene: 13.

This sequence joins TRBV3-1 (or the pseudogene TRBV3-2) and TRBJ2-7; the D is unclear. This CDR3 has 13 residues. The germline V gene encodes CDR1 LGHDT and CDR2 YNNKEL (reference sequence). V lost 4 bases, J lost 7 bases, and 14 bases lay in between. CDR3 in amino acids: CASSPARVGEQYF. CDR3 nucleotides: TGTGCCAGCAGCCCTGCTAGGGTGGGTGAGCAGTACTTC.

This clone was observed once. The chain uses TRBV29-1 and TRBJ2-5; D uncertain. Trimming pared 2 bases from V and 3 bases from J, leaving 10 bases between. The CDR3 loop spans 13 amino acids. Germline CDR1 is SQVTM and CDR2 is ANQGSEA. DNA for the CDR3: TGCAGCGTTGAAATCCAGAGGAAAGAGACCCAGTACTTC. It is translated as CSVEIQRKETQYF.

The chain couples TRBV7-8 to TRBJ1-1; no reliable D call. Germline V gene data show CDR1 as SGHVS and CDR2 as FQNEAQ. The CDR3 loop spans 16 amino acids. Deletions cut 5 bases from V and 0 bases from J, with 16 bases between. This CDR3 is CASSPGWGGMNTEAFF. The DNA of the CDR3 is TGTGCCAGCAGCCCTGGCTGGGGTGGGATGAACACTGAAGCTTTCTTT.

DNA of the CDR3: TGTGCCAGCGGCCGTCTAGAATTCTACGAGCAGTACTTC. It is translated as CASGRLEFYEQYF. This chain joins TRBV6-6 and TRBJ2-7; D unclear. The CDR3 has 13 residues. Trimming removed 8 bases from V and 3 bases from J, with 14 bases in between. Germline V gene lookup returns CDR1 MNHNY and CDR2 SVGAGI (reference sequence).